These T cell receptor beta chains were read from a single sample in a study of shared clonotypes between healthy human individuals. This table comes from immunoSEQ multiplex PCR, and its TCRdb copy is limited to in-frame clones, with some not included. In the table there are about 2 million clones, about 95% of which are singletons. Input material: naive CD8+ T cells sorted from blood. The receptors were gathered from a man between 18 and 35 years old in good health. CDR3s include the opening cysteine and the closing phenylalanine or tryptophan.

V,J,CDR3
TRBV30,TRBJ1-2,CAWSVGTGYGYTF
TRBV27,TRBJ1-2,CASSEIRGYGYTF
TRBV11-2,TRBJ2-7,CASSLWSGGTPNEQYF
TRBV28,TRBJ2-7,CASSSPTFGGQGEQYF
TRBV5-6,TRBJ1-1,CASSPGATEAFF
TRBV30,TRBJ1-6,CAWSVLGPPLHF
TRBV29-1,TRBJ2-2,CSVWGREGNTGELFF
TRBV27,TRBJ1-2,CASSLSTGGNGYTF
TRBV7-9,TRBJ2-7,CASSSPSSGRPYEQYF
TRBV28,TRBJ1-1,CASSLGGPEAFF
TRBV5-1,TRBJ2-1,CASSVGSDNEQFF
TRBV30,TRBJ2-3,CAWTGTGGPDTQYF
TRBV6-6,TRBJ2-7,CASSVRGHSYEQYF
TRBV5-6,TRBJ2-7,CASSLGGPGEQYF
TRBV2,TRBJ2-4,CASSEGGALAQNIQYF
TRBV27,TRBJ1-1,CASSSLTGTNTEAFF
TRBV29-1,TRBJ2-5,CSVPYPLYQETQYF
TRBV7-9,TRBJ2-7,CASSLVRGNSYEQYF
TRBV11-2,TRBJ1-5,CASSLNSYSNQPQHF
TRBV4-1,TRBJ2-5,CASSDRAGQGHETQYF
TRBV7-9,TRBJ2-7,CASSSGTSGLHRPYEQYF
TRBV28,TRBJ2-7,CASRSGQGGPREQYF
TRBV6-5,TRBJ2-1,CASRTSGGNNEQFF